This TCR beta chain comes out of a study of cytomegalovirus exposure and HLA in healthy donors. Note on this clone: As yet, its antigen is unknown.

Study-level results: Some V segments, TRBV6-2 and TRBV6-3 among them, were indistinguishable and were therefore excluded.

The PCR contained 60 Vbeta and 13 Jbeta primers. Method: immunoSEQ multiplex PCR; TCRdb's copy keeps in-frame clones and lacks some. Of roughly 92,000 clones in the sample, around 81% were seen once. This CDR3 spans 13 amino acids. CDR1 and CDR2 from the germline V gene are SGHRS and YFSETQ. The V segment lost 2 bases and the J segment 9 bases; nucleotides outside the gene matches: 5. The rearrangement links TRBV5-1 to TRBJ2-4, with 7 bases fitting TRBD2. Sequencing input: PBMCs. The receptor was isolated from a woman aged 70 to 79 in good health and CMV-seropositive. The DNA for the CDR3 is TGCGCCAGCAGCTTTAAGGGAGGGCCCATTCAGTACTTC. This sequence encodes CASSFKGGPIQYF.